The 19 T cell receptor beta chains given below trace back to one sample, sequenced in a study of cytomegalovirus exposure and HLA in healthy donors. 13 Jbeta primers and 60 Vbeta primers were used for the PCR. Assay used: immunoSEQ multiplex PCR; TCRdb lists only in-frame clones, some missing. The table lists 150,000 to 180,000 clones, around three quarters of them singletons. The sample taken for sequencing was PBMCs. The receptors were sampled from a woman between 35 and 50 years old in good health and CMV-seronegative.

Only a few counts were recorded for this clone. The chain is built from TRBV2 and TRBJ1-2, with TRBD1 identical over 8 bases. J gave up 1 base and V 8 bases, and 6 bases lay outside the gene matches. Per germline, CDR1 SNHLY and CDR2 FYNNEI. The CDR3 length is 14 residues. The CDR3 bases are TGTGCCAGCTCAAGGACAGGGTTTAACTATGGCTACACCTTC. Protein sequence: CASSRTGFNYGYTF.

The sample holds one count of this clone. The chain recombines TRBV9 with TRBJ2-2; the D gene is possibly TRBD2 (5 bases). This CDR3 has 16 amino acids. V was shortened by 0 bases and J by 1 base, with 10 bases between the two germline ends. Per germline, CDR1 SGDLS and CDR2 YYNGEE. The CDR3 DNA reads as TGTGCCAGCAGCGTAGTTCGGGGAAGGAACACCGGGGAGCTGTTTTTT. Translation gives CASSVVRGRNTGELFF.

The J gene is TRBJ2-7, the V gene TRBV27; 9 positions agree with TRBD1. This CDR3 contains 15 residues. Germline V gene data show CDR1 as MNHEY and CDR2 as SMNVEV (reference sequence). V was pared by 2 bases and J by 3 bases, with 5 bases of the junction left unmatched. DNA of the CDR3: TGTGCCAGCAGTTTACCGACAGGGGGATACTACGAGCAGTACTTC. Protein: CASSLPTGGYYEQYF.

The count of this clone is one. Distinct nucleotide sequences in the sample also encode this CDR3. CDR3 in DNA: TGTGCCAGCAGCGGATTAGCGGGGGGCCCAGATACGCAGTATTTT. This sequence encodes CASSGLAGGPDTQYF. The chain links TRBV9 to TRBJ2-3; TRBD2 agrees at 10 bases. Per germline, CDR1 SGDLS and CDR2 YYNGEE. The CDR3 totals 15 residues. Trimming cost V 3 bases and J 4 bases; bases outside gene matches: 5.

The chain links TRBV6-5 to TRBJ2-3, with 7 bases aligning to TRBD1. This CDR3 is 16 amino acids long. After removal of 0 bases from V and 0 bases from J, the junction contained 3 bases not matched to a gene. Per the germline V gene, CDR1 is MNHEY and CDR2 is SVGAGI. CDR3 region: CASSYSGTASTDTQYF. CDR3 sequence (DNA): TGTGCCAGCAGTTACTCGGGGACAGCTAGCACAGATACGCAGTATTTT.

CDR3 bases: TGCGCCAGCAGCTTCCGGACAGGAGGAGGTGAAAAACTGTTTTTT. This sequence encodes CASSFRTGGGEKLFF. V and J are TRBV5-1 and TRBJ1-4, with 7 bases identical to TRBD1. V shed 2 bases and J 7 bases; nucleotides not matched to a gene: 8. The CDR3 sequence is 15 residues long. Germline CDR1 reads SGHRS; CDR2 reads YFSETQ.

The V call is TRBV6-5, the J call TRBJ2-2; 7 bases are shared with TRBD1. The CDR3 spans 12 residues. The V gene's germline CDR1 is MNHEY and CDR2 SVGAGI. V lost 8 bases, J lost 6 bases, and 3 bases stayed unmatched. For the CDR3, the DNA is TGTGCCAGCCGGCAGGGGGCCGGGGAGCTGTTTTTT. It encodes CASRQGAGELFF.

Note on this clone: The sample holds other DNA sequences that translate to the same CDR3. The chain employs TRBV6-5 and TRBJ2-6; maybe TRBD1 (6 bases). In germline, CDR1 is MNHEY, CDR2 SVGAGI. Trimming took off 0 bases at V and 3 bases at J, with 9 bases between the two ends. The CDR3 loop spans 16 amino acids. The DNA of the CDR3 is TGTGCCAGCAGTTACTCTACAGGGTTTGGGGCCAACGTCCTGACTTTC. Protein product: CASSYSTGFGANVLTF.

The chain uses TRBV27 and TRBJ1-2, with a possible D match to TRBD1 (6 bases). Germline V gene lookup returns CDR1 MNHEY and CDR2 SMNVEV (reference sequence). The CDR3 has 13 amino acids. With 2 bases removed from V and 9 bases from J, the gap between germline ends came to 13 bases. CDR3 in amino acids: CASSLGQFESYTF. CDR3 DNA sequence: TGTGCCAGCAGTTTAGGACAGTTTGAGAGCTACACCTTC.

This chain joins TRBV10-3 and TRBJ2-1; the match to TRBD2 covers 11 bases. The CDR3 covers 13 residues. Trimming at V came to 9 bases and at J to 9 bases, leaving 7 bases not matched to a gene. Per the germline V gene, CDR1 is ENHRY and CDR2 is SYGVKD. The CDR3 is CAITGTSGGEQFF. The CDR3 DNA is TGTGCCATTACGGGTACTAGCGGGGGTGAGCAGTTCTTC.

The chain carries TRBV2 and TRBJ1-1; the D is unclear. The V end was cut by 6 bases, the J end by 4 bases, with 12 bases between. This CDR3 comprises 13 residues. Germline V gene lookup returns CDR1 SNHLY and CDR2 FYNNEI. CDR3 amino acids: CASRGEGVTEAFF. In DNA form, the CDR3 reads TGTGCCAGCAGGGGAGAGGGAGTCACTGAAGCTTTCTTT.

The J gene is TRBJ1-5, the V gene TRBV19, with 10 positions matching TRBD1. The CDR3 is 17 residues long. Germline values: CDR1 LNHDA, CDR2 SQIVND (reference sequence). The trim removed 6 bases at V and 4 bases at J, leaving 12 bases unmatched. The CDR3: CASRDRDRGGGNQPQHF. For the CDR3, the DNA is TGTGCCAGTAGGGACCGGGACAGGGGTGGAGGGAATCAGCCCCAGCATTTT.

This chain links TRBV5-4 with TRBJ1-1; D gene unclear. Trimming pared 4 bases from V and 10 bases from J, leaving 29 bases between. Per the germline V gene, CDR1 is SGHNT and CDR2 is YYREEE (reference sequence). CDR3 size: 17 residues. In DNA form, the CDR3 reads TGTGCCAGCAGCCCTACCCTGACACGCAACGGTAGAGAAGGAGCTTTCTTT. Its translation is CASSPTLTRNGREGAFF.

CDR3 in amino acids: CASRGAGPPEQYF. For the CDR3, the DNA is TGTGCCAGCCGGGGGGCGGGGCCACCTGAGCAGTACTTC. The V call is TRBV6-5, the J call TRBJ2-7; TRBD2 might be the D (7 bases). Germline V gene sequence: CDR1 MNHEY, CDR2 SVGAGI. V was cut by 8 bases and J by 7 bases, with 18 bases left in between. The CDR3 is 13 residues long.

This chain links TRBV28 with TRBJ1-5; maybe TRBD1 (6 bases). Germline CDR1 is MDHEN and CDR2 is SYDVKM. CDR3 size: 12 residues. The germline V and J ends were trimmed by 9 bases and 16 bases, with 22 bases remaining between them. The CDR3 protein is CASRLTSGQLHF. The CDR3 DNA is TGTGCCAGTAGACTGACATCCGGACAGCTCCATTTT.

This chain uses TRBV5-6 with TRBJ1-4; D might be TRBD1 (6 bases). V was pared by 4 bases and J by 3 bases, with 16 bases between. The CDR3 runs to 16 residues. Germline CDR1 is SGHDT and CDR2 is YYEEEE. CDR3 in DNA: TGTGCCAGCAGCGCCCCCCAAGGGGGTGCTAATGAAAAACTGTTTTTT. Protein: CASSAPQGGANEKLFF.

This chain uses TRBV5-4 with TRBJ2-7; 7 nucleotides agree with TRBD1. V lost 2 bases and J lost 4; bases outside the gene matches: 9. Germline-derived CDR1 and CDR2 are SGHNT and YYREEE (reference sequence). The length of the CDR3 is 15 residues. In DNA, the CDR3 is TGTGCCAGCAGCTTCAGTACCGGGACAGCTTACGAGCAGTACTTC. It yields the protein CASSFSTGTAYEQYF.

The genes are TRBV28 and TRBJ2-3; D is possibly TRBD2 (5 bases). The ends were cut back, 6 bases at V and 7 bases at J, with 14 bases in the middle. The germline V gene has CDR1 MDHEN and CDR2 SYDVKM. The CDR3 length is 13 residues. CDR3 loop: CASRAYGGHTQYF. The CDR3 region has the DNA TGTGCCAGCAGAGCTTACGGAGGCCATACGCAGTATTTT.

V is TRBV6-4 and J is TRBJ2-2; tentatively, D is TRBD1 (6 bases). Trimming cost V 6 bases and J 6 bases, with 11 bases left between them. The CDR3 runs 13 residues. Per germline, CDR1 MRHNA and CDR2 SNTAGT. In nucleotides, the CDR3 is TGTGCCAGCAGCGGGAACAGGGCCGGGGAGCTGTTTTTT. This gives the protein CASSGNRAGELFF.